This T cell receptor beta chain was captured in a study of metastatic and nonmetastatic thyroid tumors. In the study overall: Samples came from malignant and benign thyroid patients, and repertoires were compared across blood and tumor or nodule tissue. General study findings and limits: Versus benign nodules, malignant thyroid tumors reportedly had significantly higher TCR beta diversity, in blood and tumor.

Per the study methods: Building a distant-metastasis classifier for papillary thyroid cancer drew on CDR3 differences across clinicopathological groups. Through MiXCR, TCRdb re-clonotyped the PCR reads. For this entry, the V and J calls and clone size follow TCRdb and not the study's own pipeline. The sample includes about 22,000 clones, 14% to 15% seen only once; the top ten take roughly 14%. The CDR3 contains 14 residues. CDR1 and CDR2 from the germline V gene are SGHRS and YFSETQ. V shed 0 bases, J shed 2 bases, and the junction held 1 base outside the gene matches. Thyroid surgery was preceded by no treatment in any patient. This clone has ten or more counts. The antigen is unknown. At the DNA level, this CDR3 is encoded by other sequences in the same sample as well.

Sequencing was carried out using tumor tissue. The chain recombines TRBV5-1 with TRBJ2-5, with 7 bases that match TRBD2. The source is a female donor with papillary thyroid cancer or a benign thyroid nodule (not recorded which). Some clones in this sample may be carry-over from other donors' samples. CDR3 in DNA: TGCGCCAGCAGCTTGGCCGGGGGGCAAGAGACCCAGTACTTC. It yields the protein CASSLAGGQETQYF.